These 30 T cell receptor beta chains originate from one sample sequenced in a study of T cells in narcolepsy. Clones were sequenced by immunoSEQ multiplex PCR, and TCRdb holds only the in-frame ones, with some missing. The table shows tens of thousands of clones, with more than 70% occurring only once. Sample: CD45RA- memory CD4+ T cells from PBMCs. These receptors were collected from a human donor with narcolepsy.

The V and J genes are TRBV5-8 and TRBJ1-5, with unresolved D. The CDR3 is 15 residues long. Germline-derived CDR1 and CDR2 are SGHTS and YDEGEE. V shed 2 bases and J shed 7 bases, with 16 bases lying between them. The CDR3 DNA reads TGTGCCAGCAGCTTTACTGATACGGGGAGACAGCCCCAGCATTTT. It codes for CASSFTDTGRQPQHF.

The rearrangement links TRBV5-1 to TRBJ2-1; TRBD2 matches 10 bases. CDR1 SGHRS and CDR2 YFSETQ come from the germline V gene. Germline trimming cut 1 base from V and 5 bases from J; bases unmatched to any gene: 3. The CDR3 has 15 residues. CDR3 nucleotides: TGCGCCAGCAGCTTGACTAGCGGGGTACACAATGAGCAGTTCTTC. Its protein product is CASSLTSGVHNEQFF.

The CDR3 DNA is TGTGCCAGCAGCCAGGACAGTGCGGGGACCCAGTACTTC. It specifies CASSQDSAGTQYF. The rearrangement joins TRBV7-9 to TRBJ2-5; D is possibly TRBD1 (6 bases). Trimming cost V 5 bases and J 7 bases, with 14 bases left between them. Germline V lookup: CDR1 SEHNR, CDR2 FQNEAQ (reference sequence). This CDR3 region has 13 residues.

V gene TRBV7-2 combines with J gene TRBJ1-2; 10 bases map to TRBD1. Trimming removed 4 bases from V and 6 bases from J; junction bases left unmatched: 5. The CDR3 totals 14 residues. Germline V gene lookup returns CDR1 SGHTA and CDR2 FQGNSA. The CDR3, as DNA: TGTGCCAGCAGCTCCCCTGGACAGGGGGATGGCTACACCTTC. Translating it yields CASSSPGQGDGYTF.

V usage is TRBV27 and J usage is TRBJ2-2; 8 bases match TRBD2. The trim removed 5 bases at V and 0 bases at J, leaving 14 bases unmatched. The germline CDR1 and CDR2 sequences are MNHEY and SMNVEV (reference sequence). CDR3 length equals 19 residues. The CDR3 DNA sequence: TGTGCCAGCAGTCCCCTCCCGGGGGGGCGCGGTCCGAACACCGGGGAGCTGTTTTTT. Its protein is CASSPLPGGRGPNTGELFF.

The rearrangement joins TRBV10-3 to TRBJ1-6, with TRBD1 as a possible D gene (5 bases). In germline, CDR1 is ENHRY, CDR2 SYGVKD. V shed 7 bases and J shed 1 base, with 11 bases lying between them. The CDR3 has 15 amino acids. DNA of the CDR3: TGTGCCATCAACCCGGGGGGTTCCTATAATTCACCCCTCCACTTT. Amino acids: CAINPGGSYNSPLHF.

The chain couples TRBV10-3 to TRBJ1-2; no definite D call. In germline, CDR1 is ENHRY, CDR2 SYGVKD. V lost 0 bases, J lost 0 bases, and 11 bases lay in between. CDR3 length: 16 amino acids. The CDR3 DNA reads as TGTGCCATCAGTGAGTCACCCGGGCGTTCTAACTATGGCTACACCTTC. Amino acid sequence: CAISESPGRSNYGYTF.

V and J are TRBV27 and TRBJ1-1; a weak D match, TRBD1 (5 bases). Trimming took 5 bases from V and 1 from J, leaving 8 bases between them. This CDR3 has 13 amino acids. CDR1 is MNHEY and CDR2 is SMNVEV in the germline V gene (reference sequence). The CDR3 sequence: CASSLGQNTEAFF. DNA of the CDR3: TGTGCCAGCAGTCTCGGACAGAACACTGAAGCTTTCTTT.

J is TRBJ1-6 and V is TRBV29-1; D is uncertain. The germline CDR1 and CDR2 sequences are SQVTM and ANQGSEA. The CDR3 is made up of 12 amino acids. Trimming stripped 4 bases from V and 7 bases from J, with 8 bases between. Here the CDR3 reads CSVGGWNSPLHF. Written as DNA, the CDR3 is TGCAGCGTTGGAGGGTGGAATTCACCCCTCCACTTT.

The V call is TRBV5-1, the J call TRBJ1-1; TRBD1 is a possible D gene (5 bases). CDR3 size: 15 residues. Deletions cut 4 bases from V and 1 base from J, with 14 bases between. The germline V gene has CDR1 SGHRS and CDR2 YFSETQ. The CDR3 loop is CASSPRPGPNTEAFF. CDR3 bases: TGCGCCAGCAGCCCCCGTCCGGGGCCGAACACTGAAGCTTTCTTT.

The chain carries TRBV18 and TRBJ2-3; either TRBD1 or TRBD2 may fit D (5 bases each). This CDR3 spans 16 amino acids. Germline V gene lookup returns CDR1 KGHSH and CDR2 LQKENI. V lost 2 bases to trimming and J lost 9 bases, with 21 bases between them. CDR3 sequence: CASSPSNRDPVGTQYF. CDR3 coding DNA: TGTGCCAGCTCACCAAGTAACCGGGACCCCGTCGGGACGCAGTATTTT.

The rearrangement uses TRBV5-6 and TRBJ2-5; 8 bases are a match to TRBD2. This CDR3 is built from 16 residues. The V and J ends lost 5 bases and 7 bases, in that order; junction bases with no gene match: 16. Germline lookup yields CDR1 SGHDT and CDR2 YYEEEE. The CDR3 DNA reads TGTGCCAGCAGTCCCCCCGGGACTAGTGCGATCGGGACCCAGTACTTC. Encoded protein: CASSPPGTSAIGTQYF.

This sequence joins TRBV21-1 and TRBJ2-1; the table calls TRBD2, which could not be checked here. TRBV21-1 is described as a pseudogene. The CDR3 is made up of 15 amino acids. The CDR3 loop reads CASSNGRRRYNEQFF. CDR3 DNA sequence: TGTGCCAGCAGCAATGGCCGCAGGAGGTACAATGAGCAGTTCTTC.

J is TRBJ2-7 and V is TRBV14; D perhaps matches TRBD1 (5 bases). The CDR3 has 14 residues. V lost 4 bases and J lost 0, with 10 bases in between. Germline V gene sequence: CDR1 SGHDN, CDR2 FVKESK. The CDR3 DNA follows: TGTGCCAGCAGCCCCAGGACAAGCTCCTACGAGCAGTACTTC. This codes for CASSPRTSSYEQYF.

The CDR3 DNA is TGCGCCAGCAGCACGACAACGGCTGGAAACACCATATATTTT. Its translation is CASSTTTAGNTIYF. This chain links TRBV5-1 with TRBJ1-3; D unclear. CDR1 and CDR2 (germline): SGHRS, YFSETQ. The CDR3 has 14 amino acids. The germline V and J ends were trimmed by 4 bases and 2 bases, with 10 bases remaining between them.

This sequence joins TRBV7-2 and TRBJ2-7, with no clear D. Germline V CDR1 and CDR2: SGHTA, FQGNSA. Trimming removed 3 bases from V and 3 bases from J, with 15 bases in between. CDR3 length: 15 amino acids. CDR3 amino acids: CASSFSTDRVYEQYF. CDR3 DNA: TGTGCCAGCAGCTTCTCGACGGATAGAGTCTACGAGCAGTACTTC. The full variable domain, completed using reference TRBV7-2 and TRBJ2-7, is GAGVSQSPSNKVTEKGKDVELRCDPISGHTALYWYRQSLGQGLEFLIYFQGNSAPDKSGLPSDRFSAERTGGSVSTLTIQRTQQEDSAVYLCASSFSTDRVYEQYFGPGTRLTVT.

The V gene is TRBV7-2, the J gene TRBJ1-1; D is unresolved. CDR1 SGHTA and CDR2 FQGNSA come from the germline V gene. Trimming removed 5 bases from V and 1 base from J, with 8 bases in between. This CDR3 has 13 residues. The DNA for the CDR3 is TGTGCCAGCAGCACCGACTGGAACACTGAAGCTTTCTTT. Residues: CASSTDWNTEAFF.

The chain couples TRBV29-1 to TRBJ1-1, with a tentative D call TRBD1 (5 bases). Germline V gene lookup returns CDR1 SQVTM and CDR2 ANQGSEA. The CDR3 is 14 amino acids. V lost 1 base, J lost 4 bases, and 13 bases lay in between. The CDR3, as DNA: TGCAGCGTTGAAGGAGGGGTTTTGGGCACTGAAGCTTTCTTT. It is translated as CSVEGGVLGTEAFF.

The chain links TRBV19 to TRBJ1-6; D is uncertain. V lost 5 bases to trimming and J lost 10 bases, with 18 bases between them. Germline CDR1 reads LNHDA; CDR2 reads SQIVND (reference sequence). The CDR3 is 15 amino acids. The CDR3 loop is CASSPQARSDSPLHF. CDR3 DNA: TGTGCCAGTAGTCCCCAAGCCCGGTCGGACTCACCCCTCCACTTT.

This chain uses TRBV5-1 with TRBJ1-2; TRBD1 might be the D (6 bases). This CDR3 spans 13 amino acids. CDR1 is SGHRS and CDR2 is YFSETQ in the germline V gene. Between the trimmed V and J ends, which lost 4 bases and 6 bases, there was a span of 13 bases. In DNA form, the CDR3 reads TGCGCCAGCAGCACCGGATACAGGGATGGCTACACCTTC. This translates into CASSTGYRDGYTF. The full variable domain, completed using reference TRBV5-1 and TRBJ1-2, is KAGVTQTPRYLIKTRGQQVTLSCSPISGHRSVSWYQQTPGQGLQFLFEYFSETQRNKGNFPGRFSGRQFSNSRSEMNVSTLELGDSALYLCASSTGYRDGYTFGSGTRLTVV.

V and J are TRBV9 and TRBJ2-3; TRBD2 agrees at 13 bases. Germline assignment: CDR1 SGDLS and CDR2 YYNGEE. The CDR3 contains 17 residues. J gave up 5 bases and V 4 bases, and 10 bases lay outside the gene matches. Here the CDR3 reads CASSRTPRTSGGDTQYF. The CDR3 nucleotides read TGTGCCAGCAGCCGTACACCGAGGACTAGCGGGGGAGATACGCAGTATTTT.

About this clone itself: Other DNA variants within this sample encode the same CDR3. The chain recombines TRBV4-2 with TRBJ2-1; 8 nucleotides agree with TRBD1. V was pared by 0 bases and J by 9 bases, with 4 bases of the junction left unmatched. CDR1 LGHNA and CDR2 YNFKEQ come from the germline V gene. The CDR3 runs 14 residues. The CDR3 sequence is CASSQDGQGGEQFF. In DNA form, the CDR3 reads TGTGCCAGCAGCCAAGATGGACAGGGAGGTGAGCAGTTCTTC.

The rearrangement links TRBV6-1 to TRBJ1-6; tentatively, D is TRBD1 (6 bases). The V gene's germline CDR1 is MNHNS and CDR2 SASEGT. With 2 bases removed from V and 10 bases from J, the gap between germline ends came to 12 bases. This CDR3 contains 14 residues. The CDR3 nucleotides are TGTGCCAGCAGTGAAAACAGGGAGTCGTCACCCCTCCACTTT. It specifies CASSENRESSPLHF.

The rearrangement links TRBV11-2 to TRBJ2-3, with D possibly being TRBD1 (6 bases). The CDR3 spans 14 residues. Germline CDR1 and CDR2: SGHAT and FQNNGV. V lost 1 base and J lost 5, with 10 bases in between. In DNA, the CDR3 is TGTGCCAGCAGCTTAGCTCAGGGGATAGATACGCAGTATTTT. It is translated as CASSLAQGIDTQYF.

The rearrangement joins TRBV5-6 to TRBJ2-2; possibly TRBD2 for D (5 bases). CDR3 length: 16 residues. Trimming stripped 0 bases from V and 0 bases from J, with 9 bases between. In germline, CDR1 is SGHDT, CDR2 YYEEEE. The DNA for the CDR3 is TGTGCCAGCAGCTTGGTACGGGGAGCGAACACCGGGGAGCTGTTTTTT. As protein: CASSLVRGANTGELFF.

V gene TRBV7-3 combines with J gene TRBJ2-5; TRBD2 agrees at 7 bases. Unmatched junction bases numbered 5, after V lost 3 bases and J lost 1 base. The CDR3 extends over 15 amino acids. Germline CDR1 reads SGHTA; CDR2 reads FQGTGA. In nucleotides, the CDR3 is TGTGCCAGCAGCTTGCGGGGGAGGAGCCAAGAGACCCAGTACTTC. Translation: CASSLRGRSQETQYF. Full variable domain (remainder filled in from reference TRBV7-3 and TRBJ2-5): GAGVSQTPSNKVTEKGKYVELRCDPISGHTALYWYRQSLGQGPEFLIYFQGTGAADDSGLPNDRFFAVRPEGSVSTLKIQRTERGDSAVYLCASSLRGRSQETQYFGPGTRLLVL.

The V call is TRBV7-2, the J call TRBJ2-5, with TRBD1 matching 8 bases. The CDR3 runs to 14 residues. Germline V gene sequence: CDR1 SGHTA, CDR2 FQGNSA. The V gene end was trimmed by 8 bases and the J gene end by 3 bases; junction bases not matched to a gene: 8. CDR3 region: CASRWTGTKETQYF. The CDR3 DNA reads as TGTGCCAGCCGATGGACAGGGACCAAAGAGACCCAGTACTTC.

V is TRBV18 and J is TRBJ1-2; 8 bases line up with TRBD1. Germline V gene sequence: CDR1 KGHSH, CDR2 LQKENI. This CDR3 spans 15 amino acids. V gave up 1 base and J gave up 4 bases; unmatched junction bases: 5. The CDR3 nucleotides read TGTGCCAGCTCACCACGGACAGGGATTTCCTATGGCTACACCTTC. Translated, it gives CASSPRTGISYGYTF. The variable domain in full, with the rest retrieved from reference TRBV18 and TRBJ1-2, is NAGVMQNPRHLVRRRGQEARLRCSPMKGHSHVYWYRQLPEEGLKFMVYLQKENIIDESGMPKERFSAEFPKEGPSILRIQQVVRGDSAAYFCASSPRTGISYGYTFGSGTRLTVV.

The chain combines TRBV19 with TRBJ1-4, with D perhaps TRBD1 (5 bases). Trimming left V 8 bases short and J 5 bases short, with 12 bases between. The germline V gene has CDR1 LNHDA and CDR2 SQIVND (reference sequence). This CDR3 spans 13 amino acids. As DNA, the CDR3 is TGTGCCAGTTCGACAGCAAGGAATGAAAAACTGTTTTTT. This encodes CASSTARNEKLFF.

The V and J genes are TRBV29-1 and TRBJ2-3; D is possibly TRBD2 (6 bases). The CDR3 consists of 13 residues. CDR1 and CDR2 from the germline V gene are SQVTM and ANQGSEA. The germline V and J ends were trimmed by 4 bases and 4 bases, with 12 bases remaining between them. The CDR3: CSVGGGVADTQYF. CDR3 nucleotide sequence: TGCAGCGTTGGAGGAGGGGTTGCAGATACGCAGTATTTT.